This TCR beta chain was identified during a study of T cell repertoires in cytomegalovirus infection. About this clonotype itself: Its antigen is as yet unknown.

CDR1 and CDR2 (germline): SQVTM, ANQGSEA. J lost 0 bases, V lost 1 base, and 10 bases had no gene match. This CDR3 is built from 19 residues. Via MiXCR, TCRdb re-called the reads, giving one row per CDR3 protein. Among around 99,000 distinct CDR3 sequences listed, roughly 30% were seen once. The sequencing used CD8+ T cells from cultured PBMCs, collected from culture after CMV antigen stimulation. This sequence was found in a human donor in good health (CMV status not recorded). Some clones in this sample may be carry-over from other donors' samples. This chain links TRBV29-1 with TRBJ2-1; 12 positions agree with TRBD2. The CDR3 sequence: CSVEGGTSGGSYSYNEQFF. The DNA of the CDR3 is TGCAGCGTTGAAGGGGGAACTAGCGGGGGGTCTTACTCCTACAATGAGCAGTTCTTC.